Shown below are 30 T cell receptor beta chains from a single sample sequenced in a study of blood T cell repertoires in COVID-19. Libraries were prepared by immunoSEQ multiplex PCR; TCRdb keeps only in-frame clonotypes and omits some of them. This sample has about 36,000 clones, with about 88% found just once. Specimen: peripheral blood. Receptors were obtained from a human donor in a cohort sampled during active COVID-19.

This clone occurred a few times. The J gene is TRBJ1-2, the V gene TRBV7-2; 7 bases fit TRBD1. Trimming at V came to 4 bases and at J to 4 bases, leaving 3 bases not matched to a gene. The CDR3 sequence is 13 residues long. Germline V gives CDR1 SGHTA, CDR2 FQGNSA. CDR3 loop: CASSSGQIYGYTF. The CDR3 DNA reads TGTGCCAGCAGCTCGGGACAGATCTATGGCTACACCTTC.

The V gene is TRBV4-1, the J gene TRBJ2-7, with 7 bases fitting TRBD2. This CDR3 contains 17 residues. Germline V gene lookup returns CDR1 MGHRA and CDR2 YSYEKL. V dropped 0 bases and J dropped 6; count of bases not matched to a gene: 14. The CDR3 region is CASSQDLLAAGEGEQYF. CDR3 coding DNA: TGCGCCAGCAGCCAAGATCTTTTGGCGGCGGGAGAGGGCGAGCAGTACTTC.

The rearrangement links TRBV2 to TRBJ1-2; TRBD1 aligns across 10 bases. Germline CDR1 and CDR2: SNHLY and FYNNEI. The CDR3 length is 16 residues. The junction had 10 bases not matched to a gene; V was cut back by 3 bases and J by 6 bases. CDR3: CASSETGGPLTHGYTF. The CDR3 region has the DNA TGTGCCAGCAGTGAGACAGGGGGCCCCCTCACTCATGGCTACACCTTC.

This clone was detected a few times. The gene calls are TRBV6-2 or TRBV6-3 and TRBJ1-5; 8 bases align to TRBD1. The CDR3 is 12 residues long. CDR1 is MNHEY, CDR2 SVGEGT, per germline. J was trimmed by 11 bases and V by 3 bases; bases with no gene match: 3. The CDR3 region is CASSYDRGAQHF. The CDR3 nucleotides are TGTGCCAGCAGTTATGACAGGGGAGCCCAGCATTTT.

The chain is built from TRBV4-1 and TRBJ2-5, with TRBD2 matching 10 bases. Germline V CDR1 and CDR2: MGHRA, YSYEKL. The CDR3 has 15 amino acids. V lost 4 bases and J lost 3; bases outside the gene matches: 5. The CDR3 protein is CASSPPGTSEETQYF. CDR3 sequence (DNA): TGCGCCAGCAGCCCTCCCGGGACTAGCGAAGAGACCCAGTACTTC.

This clone has only one observation. The chain combines TRBV30 with TRBJ2-2; D is possibly TRBD1 (6 bases). Germline V gene sequence: CDR1 GTSNPN, CDR2 SVGIG (reference sequence). The CDR3 is made up of 15 amino acids. The V and J ends lost 2 bases and 4 bases respectively, with 14 bases between them. The chain's CDR3 is CAWSTTGVGTGELFF. The CDR3 DNA sequence: TGTGCCTGGAGTACGACAGGCGTCGGCACCGGGGAGCTGTTTTTT.

The V call is TRBV18, the J call TRBJ1-6; D is unresolved. Germline V gene sequence: CDR1 KGHSH, CDR2 LQKENI. The CDR3 consists of 14 residues. Trimming pared 2 bases from V and 7 bases from J, leaving 9 bases between. CDR3 sequence reads: CASSPGLGNSPLHF. In DNA form, the CDR3 reads TGTGCCAGCTCACCAGGGCTTGGGAATTCACCCCTCCACTTT.

J is TRBJ1-3 and V is TRBV11-2; perhaps TRBD1 as D (5 bases). Deletions cut 1 base from V and 3 bases from J, with 7 bases between. The CDR3 loop spans 14 amino acids. Germline V gene lookup returns CDR1 SGHAT and CDR2 FQNNGV. The DNA for the CDR3 is TGTGCCAGCAGCTTAGGGGGCTTTGGAAACACCATATATTTT. The encoded protein is CASSLGGFGNTIYF.

This chain uses TRBV19 with TRBJ1-6; 7 nucleotides align to TRBD1. V lost 5 bases and J lost 9; bases outside the gene matches: 10. The CDR3 runs 15 residues. Germline CDR1 reads LNHDA; CDR2 reads SQIVND (reference sequence). The CDR3: CASSEGTEQRSPLHF. CDR3 coding DNA: TGTGCCAGTAGTGAGGGGACAGAGCAACGTTCACCCCTCCACTTT.

This chain links TRBV2 with TRBJ2-2; the D is unclear. The CDR3 contains 14 residues. With 4 bases removed from V and 1 base from J, the gap between germline ends came to 7 bases. From germline, CDR1 is SNHLY and CDR2 FYNNEI. CDR3 sequence reads: CASSGAGNTGELFF. The CDR3 DNA sequence: TGTGCCAGCAGTGGGGCAGGGAACACCGGGGAGCTGTTTTTT.

The chain combines TRBV6-4 with TRBJ1-1; D is uncertain. V lost 4 bases and J lost 1, with 7 bases in between. Germline V CDR1 and CDR2: MRHNA, SNTAGT. The CDR3 is 13 amino acids. CDR3 in DNA: TGTGCCAGCAGTGTGGAGACGAACACTGAAGCTTTCTTT. Its translation: CASSVETNTEAFF.

This clone was observed a single time. The genes are TRBV6-1 and TRBJ1-4; D might be TRBD1 (5 bases). The CDR3 is 16 residues long. V lost 2 bases and J 0 bases, leaving 10 bases between the germline ends. The germline V gene has CDR1 MNHNS and CDR2 SASEGT. The CDR3 DNA sequence: TGTGCCAGCAGTGAAATAAGGGGCGCAACTAATGAAAAACTGTTTTTT. This gives the protein CASSEIRGATNEKLFF.

The table lists this clone with a count of one. The chain has TRBV28 and TRBJ1-5; a weak D match, TRBD1 (5 bases). The CDR3 sequence is 15 residues long. V lost 3 bases, J lost 3 bases, and 12 bases lay in between. Per the germline V gene, CDR1 is MDHEN and CDR2 is SYDVKM. The CDR3, as DNA: TGTGCCAGCAGTTTGGGTACAGGTCACAATCAGCCCCAGCATTTT. Translated, it gives CASSLGTGHNQPQHF.

This clone appeared once. Mismatch with germline at one junction end may stem from a read error. This rearrangement joins TRBV7-7 to TRBJ1-1, with D possibly being TRBD1 (6 bases). The CDR3 has 15 residues. Germline V gene data show CDR1 as SSHAT and CDR2 as FNYEAQ (reference sequence). DNA of the CDR3: TGTGCTAGCAGCTCGGCAGGGGCCCTAACCCCTGAAGCTTTCTTT. Its protein is CASSSAGALTPEAFF.

The chain has TRBV5-1 and TRBJ1-1; D call uncertain. There are 12 residues in the CDR3. Trimming pared 6 bases from V and 1 base from J, leaving 7 bases between. Germline lookup yields CDR1 SGHRS and CDR2 YFSETQ. The chain's CDR3 is CASTFGNTEAFF. For the CDR3, the DNA is TGCGCCAGCACCTTCGGGAACACTGAAGCTTTCTTT.

V usage is TRBV7-8 and J usage is TRBJ1-5; 8 bases align to TRBD1. J was trimmed by 6 bases and V by 3 bases; bases with no gene match: 7. CDR1 SGHVS and CDR2 FQNEAQ come from the germline V gene. This CDR3 contains 15 residues. The CDR3 coding sequence is TGTGCCAGCAGCTTTCAGGGGGCCAGGGGTCAGCCCCAGCATTTT. As protein: CASSFQGARGQPQHF.

With regard to this clone: Other DNA variants within this sample encode the same CDR3. The CDR3 sequence: CASSLLAGENEQFF. CDR3 DNA: TGCGCCAGCAGCCTCCTAGCGGGGGAAAATGAGCAGTTCTTC. The J gene is TRBJ2-1, the V gene TRBV5-1, with TRBD2 matching 10 bases. The V gene's germline CDR1 is SGHRS and CDR2 YFSETQ. V lost 4 bases to trimming and J lost 7 bases; unmatched junction nucleotides: 5. This CDR3 has 14 residues.

The chain is built from TRBV6-5 and TRBJ1-1, with 7 positions matching TRBD1. Germline lookup yields CDR1 MNHEY and CDR2 SVGAGI. V trimming: 7 bases; J trimming: 0 bases; junction bases outside the gene matches: 5. This CDR3 is 14 amino acids long. Written as DNA, the CDR3 is TGTGCCAGCACAAGACAGGGCTTGAACACTGAAGCTTTCTTT. It specifies CASTRQGLNTEAFF.

This chain links TRBV3-1 (or the pseudogene TRBV3-2) with TRBJ1-6; no clear D. Germline V lookup: CDR1 LGHDT, CDR2 YNNKEL (reference sequence). V dropped 1 base and J dropped 10 bases, with 17 bases sitting between them. This CDR3 spans 16 amino acids. This CDR3 is CASSQAAAGSGSPLHF. The CDR3 region has the DNA TGTGCCAGCAGCCAAGCAGCCGCAGGATCCGGCTCACCCCTCCACTTT.

This clone was seen only a few times. This chain joins TRBV12-3 or TRBV12-4 and TRBJ1-6; D is unresolved. The length of the CDR3 is 13 residues. V lost 4 bases and J lost 8, with 9 bases in between. Here the CDR3 reads CASSSHTHSPLHF. The CDR3 DNA reads as TGTGCCAGCAGTTCCCACACGCATTCACCCCTCCACTTT.

The chain recombines TRBV7-6 with TRBJ2-2, with D possibly being TRBD2 (7 bases). Trimming shortened V by 0 bases and J by 6 bases, and 11 bases separated the two germline ends. The CDR3 is 15 amino acids. Germline V gene sequence: CDR1 SGHVS, CDR2 FNYEAQ. The CDR3 DNA is TGTGCCAGCAGCTTAGCGGGGGGGGGCCCCGGGGAGCTGTTTTTT. Translation gives CASSLAGGGPGELFF.

Only one count was recorded for this clone. The chain uses TRBV28 and TRBJ1-1; 9 bases match TRBD1. Unmatched junction bases numbered 8, after V lost 5 bases and J lost 4 bases. The germline gives CDR1 MDHEN, CDR2 SYDVKM. The CDR3 extends over 15 amino acids. The CDR3 protein is CASSLNRGRSTEAFF. In DNA, the CDR3 is TGTGCCAGCAGTCTAAACAGGGGGCGAAGCACTGAAGCTTTCTTT.

The chain is built from TRBV30 and TRBJ1-2; a weak D match, TRBD1 (6 bases). The CDR3 is 11 residues long. Per germline, CDR1 GTSNPN and CDR2 SVGIG (reference sequence). Trimming cost V 1 base and J 8 bases, with 8 bases left between them. The CDR3 loop is CAWSGGPGYTF. The CDR3 DNA is TGTGCCTGGAGTGGGGGGCCCGGCTACACCTTC.

The chain has TRBV6-4 and TRBJ2-7; D gene uncertain. This CDR3 region has 14 residues. Per germline, CDR1 MRHNA and CDR2 SNTAGT. The germline V and J ends were trimmed by 4 bases and 4 bases, with 14 bases remaining between them. The CDR3 region is CASSGIKEAYEQYF. The CDR3 DNA sequence: TGTGCCAGCAGTGGCATTAAGGAAGCGTACGAGCAGTACTTC.

The chain combines TRBV6-5 with TRBJ1-4; 9 bases agree with TRBD1. CDR3 length equals 15 residues. V shed 6 bases and J 2 bases; nucleotides not matched to a gene: 4. Germline lookup yields CDR1 MNHEY and CDR2 SVGAGI. Written as DNA, the CDR3 is TGTGCCAGCAGAAGACAGGGGGAGACTAATGAAAAACTGTTTTTT. Translated, it gives CASRRQGETNEKLFF.

The chain uses TRBV28 and TRBJ2-7; D is ambiguous. The CDR3 covers 13 residues. With 5 bases removed from V and 7 bases from J, the gap between germline ends came to 15 bases. Germline CDR1 is MDHEN and CDR2 is SYDVKM. The CDR3 DNA sequence: TGTGCCAGCAGTCTGGATCACGGGTTGGAGCAGTACTTC. This codes for CASSLDHGLEQYF. Looking up the rest from reference TRBV28 and TRBJ2-7 gives the full variable domain: DVKVTQSSRYLVKRTGEKVFLECVQDMDHENMFWYRQDPGLGLRLIYFSYDVKMKEKGDIPEGYSVSREKKERFSLILESASTNQTSMYLCASSLDHGLEQYFGPGTRLTVT.

The rearrangement links TRBV5-1 to TRBJ1-2; D not resolved. V was cut by 4 bases and J by 1 base, with 11 bases left in between. The CDR3 is 14 residues long. The germline V gene has CDR1 SGHRS and CDR2 YFSETQ. The CDR3 region is CASSPTLGNYGYTF. The CDR3 DNA follows: TGCGCCAGCAGCCCGACCCTAGGTAACTATGGCTACACCTTC.

The J gene is TRBJ2-3, the V gene TRBV18, with D perhaps TRBD2 (5 bases). Trimming left V 3 bases short and J 5 bases short, with 9 bases between. This CDR3 is built from 13 residues. CDR1 is KGHSH, CDR2 LQKENI, per germline. CDR3: CASSPDGVDTQYF. In DNA form, the CDR3 reads TGTGCCAGCTCACCCGACGGGGTAGATACGCAGTATTTT.

This rearrangement joins TRBV4-1 to TRBJ2-3; D is unresolved. CDR3 length: 16 amino acids. The V end lost 2 bases, the J end lost 0 bases, and 12 bases lay between the germline ends. CDR1 is MGHRA, CDR2 YSYEKL, per germline. CDR3 loop: CASSQSPVVSTDTQYF. Here the CDR3 DNA reads TGCGCCAGCAGCCAATCGCCGGTGGTCAGCACAGATACGCAGTATTTT.

V is TRBV5-1 and J is TRBJ2-5, with 7 bases fitting TRBD1. V dropped 4 bases and J dropped 3; count of bases not matched to a gene: 6. This CDR3 has 14 amino acids. CDR1 is SGHRS and CDR2 is YFSETQ in the germline V gene. The CDR3 is CASSRDSGEETQYF. CDR3 nucleotide sequence: TGCGCCAGCAGCCGGGACAGCGGTGAAGAGACCCAGTACTTC.